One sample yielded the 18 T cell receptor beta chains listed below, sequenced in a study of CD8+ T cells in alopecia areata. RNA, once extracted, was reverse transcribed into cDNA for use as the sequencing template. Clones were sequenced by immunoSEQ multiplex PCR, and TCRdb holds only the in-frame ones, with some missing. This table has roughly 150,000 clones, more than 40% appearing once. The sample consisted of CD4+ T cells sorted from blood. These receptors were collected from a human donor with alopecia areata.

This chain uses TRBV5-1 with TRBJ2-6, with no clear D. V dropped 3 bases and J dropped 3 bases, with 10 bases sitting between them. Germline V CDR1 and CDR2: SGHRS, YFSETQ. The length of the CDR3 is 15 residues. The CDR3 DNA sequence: TGCGCCAGCAGCTGGAATCGATATGGGGCCAACGTCCTGACTTTC. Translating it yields CASSWNRYGANVLTF.

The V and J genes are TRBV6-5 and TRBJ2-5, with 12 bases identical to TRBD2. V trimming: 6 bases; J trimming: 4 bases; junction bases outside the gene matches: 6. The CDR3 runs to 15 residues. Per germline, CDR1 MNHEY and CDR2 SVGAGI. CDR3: CASSHGLAGRETQYF. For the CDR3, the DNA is TGTGCCAGCAGCCACGGACTAGCGGGACGAGAGACCCAGTACTTC.

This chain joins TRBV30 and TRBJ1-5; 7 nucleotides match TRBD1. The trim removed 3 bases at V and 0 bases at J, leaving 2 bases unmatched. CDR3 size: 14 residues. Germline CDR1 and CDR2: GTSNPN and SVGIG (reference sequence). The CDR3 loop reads CAWSRGYSNQPQHF. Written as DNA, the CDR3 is TGTGCCTGGAGCAGGGGGTATAGCAATCAGCCCCAGCATTTT.

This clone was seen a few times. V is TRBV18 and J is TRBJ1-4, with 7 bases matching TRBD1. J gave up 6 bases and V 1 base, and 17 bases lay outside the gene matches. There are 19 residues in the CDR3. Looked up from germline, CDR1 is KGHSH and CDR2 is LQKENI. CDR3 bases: TGTGCCAGCTCACCACTCTATCGCTCCTCCTCCAGGGGGGATGAAAAACTGTTTTTT. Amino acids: CASSPLYRSSSRGDEKLFF.

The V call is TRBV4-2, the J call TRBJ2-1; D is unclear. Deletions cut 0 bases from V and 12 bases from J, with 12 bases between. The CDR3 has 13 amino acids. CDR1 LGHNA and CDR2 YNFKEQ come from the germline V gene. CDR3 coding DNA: TGTGCCAGCAGCCAAGAACTCGTTCGGGTGCAGTTCTTC. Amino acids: CASSQELVRVQFF.

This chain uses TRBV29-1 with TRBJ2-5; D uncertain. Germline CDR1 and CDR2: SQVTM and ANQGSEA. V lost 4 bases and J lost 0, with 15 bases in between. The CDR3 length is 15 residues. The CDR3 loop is CSVGRVPLYQETQYF. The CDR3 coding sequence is TGCAGCGTTGGAAGAGTTCCACTGTACCAAGAGACCCAGTACTTC.

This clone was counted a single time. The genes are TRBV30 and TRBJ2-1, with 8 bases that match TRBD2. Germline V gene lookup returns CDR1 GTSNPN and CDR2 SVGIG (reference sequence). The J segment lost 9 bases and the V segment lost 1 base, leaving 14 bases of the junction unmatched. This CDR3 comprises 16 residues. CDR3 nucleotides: TGTGCCTGGAGTGGTCTCACGGGACTAGTGTTTGGTGAGCAGTTCTTC. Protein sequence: CAWSGLTGLVFGEQFF.

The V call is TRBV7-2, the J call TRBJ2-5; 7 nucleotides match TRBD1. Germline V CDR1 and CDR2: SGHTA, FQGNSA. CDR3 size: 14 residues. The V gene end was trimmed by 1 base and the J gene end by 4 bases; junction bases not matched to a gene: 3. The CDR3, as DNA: TGTGCCAGCAGCTTAGGGGGACAGTCAGAGACCCAGTACTTC. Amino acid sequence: CASSLGGQSETQYF.

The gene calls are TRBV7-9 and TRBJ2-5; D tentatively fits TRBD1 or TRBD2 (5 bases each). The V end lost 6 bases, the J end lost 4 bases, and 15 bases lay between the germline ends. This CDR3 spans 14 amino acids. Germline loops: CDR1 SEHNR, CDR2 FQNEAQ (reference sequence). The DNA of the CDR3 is TGTGCCAGCAGATATACCGGGACGCCAGAGACCCAGTACTTC. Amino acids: CASRYTGTPETQYF.

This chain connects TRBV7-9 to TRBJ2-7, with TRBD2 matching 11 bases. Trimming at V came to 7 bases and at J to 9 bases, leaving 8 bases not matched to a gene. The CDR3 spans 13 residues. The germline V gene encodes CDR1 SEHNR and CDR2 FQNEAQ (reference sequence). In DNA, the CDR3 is TGTGCCAGCACCTTGCTAGCGGGAGGAGGGCAGTACTTC. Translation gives CASTLLAGGGQYF.

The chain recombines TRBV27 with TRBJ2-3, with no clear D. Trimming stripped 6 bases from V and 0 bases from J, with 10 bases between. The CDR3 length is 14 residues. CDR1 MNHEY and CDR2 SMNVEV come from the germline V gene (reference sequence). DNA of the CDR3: TGTGCCAGCAGCCTCTCATCTAGCACAGATACGCAGTATTTT. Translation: CASSLSSSTDTQYF.

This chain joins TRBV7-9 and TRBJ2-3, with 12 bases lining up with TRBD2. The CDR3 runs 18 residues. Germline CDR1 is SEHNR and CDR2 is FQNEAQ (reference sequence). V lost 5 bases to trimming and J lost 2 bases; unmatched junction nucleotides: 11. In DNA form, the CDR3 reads TGTGCCAGCAGCGCCGGACTAGCGGGGACATGGGACACAGATACGCAGTATTTT. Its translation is CASSAGLAGTWDTDTQYF.

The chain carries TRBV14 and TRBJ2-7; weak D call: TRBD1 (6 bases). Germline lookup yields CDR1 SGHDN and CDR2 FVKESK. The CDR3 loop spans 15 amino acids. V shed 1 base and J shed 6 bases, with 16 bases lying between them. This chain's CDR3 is CASSQGRPGVGEQYF. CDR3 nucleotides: TGTGCCAGCAGCCAAGGGAGGCCAGGGGTTGGCGAGCAGTACTTC.

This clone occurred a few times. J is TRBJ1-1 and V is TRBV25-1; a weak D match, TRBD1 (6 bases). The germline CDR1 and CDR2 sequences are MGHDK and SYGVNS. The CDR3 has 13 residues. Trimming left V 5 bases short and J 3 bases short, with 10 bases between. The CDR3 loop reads CASSTRQDTEAFF. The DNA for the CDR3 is TGTGCCAGCAGTACCCGACAGGACACTGAAGCTTTCTTT.

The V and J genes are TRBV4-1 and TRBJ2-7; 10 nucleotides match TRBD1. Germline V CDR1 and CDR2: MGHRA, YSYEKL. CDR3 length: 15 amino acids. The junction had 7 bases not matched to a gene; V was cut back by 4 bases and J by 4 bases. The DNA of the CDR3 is TGCGCCAGCAGCCTTGGACCGGGACAGGGGTACGAGCAGTACTTC. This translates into CASSLGPGQGYEQYF.

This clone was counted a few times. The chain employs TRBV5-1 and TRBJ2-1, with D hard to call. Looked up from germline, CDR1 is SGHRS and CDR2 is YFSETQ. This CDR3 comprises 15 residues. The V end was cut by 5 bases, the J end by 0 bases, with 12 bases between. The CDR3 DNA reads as TGCGCCAGCAGTTGGTGGGGAAGCTCCTACAATGAGCAGTTCTTC. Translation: CASSWWGSSYNEQFF.

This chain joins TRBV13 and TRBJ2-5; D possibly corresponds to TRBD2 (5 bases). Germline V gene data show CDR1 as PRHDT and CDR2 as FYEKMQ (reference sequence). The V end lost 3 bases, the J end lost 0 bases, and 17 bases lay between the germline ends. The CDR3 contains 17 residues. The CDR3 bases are TGTGCCAGCAGCTTTGCCGGAGAAGGGAGCCACCAAGAGACCCAGTACTTC. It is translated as CASSFAGEGSHQETQYF. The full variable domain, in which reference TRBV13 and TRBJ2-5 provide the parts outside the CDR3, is AAGVIQSPRHLIKEKRETATLKCYPIPRHDTVYWYQQGPGQDPQFLISFYEKMQSDKGSIPDRFSAQQFSDYHSELNMSSLELGDSALYFCASSFAGEGSHQETQYFGPGTRLLVL.

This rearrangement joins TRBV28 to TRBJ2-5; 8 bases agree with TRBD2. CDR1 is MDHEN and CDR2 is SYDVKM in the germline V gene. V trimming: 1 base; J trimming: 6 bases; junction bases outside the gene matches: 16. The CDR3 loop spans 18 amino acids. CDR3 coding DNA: TGTGCCAGCAGTTTATTTAGATCGTCCAGCGGGAGTCGGAAGACCCAGTACTTC. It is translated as CASSLFRSSSGSRKTQYF.